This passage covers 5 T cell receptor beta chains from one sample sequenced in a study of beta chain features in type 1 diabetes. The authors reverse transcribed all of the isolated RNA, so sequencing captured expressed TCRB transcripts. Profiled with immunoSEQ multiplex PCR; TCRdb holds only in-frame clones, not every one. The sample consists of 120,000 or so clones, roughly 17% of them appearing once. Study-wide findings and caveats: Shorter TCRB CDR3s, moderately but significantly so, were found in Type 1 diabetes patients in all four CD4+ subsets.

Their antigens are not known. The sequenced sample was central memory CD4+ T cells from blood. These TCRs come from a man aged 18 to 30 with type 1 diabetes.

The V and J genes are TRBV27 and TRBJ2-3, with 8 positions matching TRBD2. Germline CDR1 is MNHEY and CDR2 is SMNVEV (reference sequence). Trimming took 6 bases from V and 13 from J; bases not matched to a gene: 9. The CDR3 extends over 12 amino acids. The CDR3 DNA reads TGTGCCAGCAGGCCTACTAGCGGAGAGGAGTATTTT. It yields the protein CASRPTSGEEYF.

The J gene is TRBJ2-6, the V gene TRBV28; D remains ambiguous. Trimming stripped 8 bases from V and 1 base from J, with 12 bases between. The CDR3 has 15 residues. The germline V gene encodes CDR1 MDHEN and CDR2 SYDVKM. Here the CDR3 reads CASYYARSGANVLTF. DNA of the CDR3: TGTGCCAGCTATTACGCAAGATCTGGGGCCAACGTCCTGACTTTC.

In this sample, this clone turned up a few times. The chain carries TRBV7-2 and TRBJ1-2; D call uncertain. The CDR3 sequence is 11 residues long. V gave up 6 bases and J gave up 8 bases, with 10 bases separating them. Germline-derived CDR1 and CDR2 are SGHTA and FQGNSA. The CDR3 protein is CASSQDVGYTF. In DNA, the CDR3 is TGTGCCAGCAGTCAGGACGTGGGCTACACCTTC.

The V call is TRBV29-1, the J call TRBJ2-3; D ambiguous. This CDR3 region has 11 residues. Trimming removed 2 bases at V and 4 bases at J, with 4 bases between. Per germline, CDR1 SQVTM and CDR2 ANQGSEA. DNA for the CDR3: TGCAGCGTTGAAAATCCAGATACGCAGTATTTT. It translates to CSVENPDTQYF.

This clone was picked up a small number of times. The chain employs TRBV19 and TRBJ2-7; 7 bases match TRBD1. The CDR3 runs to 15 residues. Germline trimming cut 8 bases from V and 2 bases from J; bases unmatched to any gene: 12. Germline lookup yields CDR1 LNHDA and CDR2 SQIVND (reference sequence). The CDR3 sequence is CASGVGQDRAYEQYF. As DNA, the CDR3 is TGTGCCAGTGGGGTTGGACAGGACCGGGCCTACGAGCAGTACTTC.